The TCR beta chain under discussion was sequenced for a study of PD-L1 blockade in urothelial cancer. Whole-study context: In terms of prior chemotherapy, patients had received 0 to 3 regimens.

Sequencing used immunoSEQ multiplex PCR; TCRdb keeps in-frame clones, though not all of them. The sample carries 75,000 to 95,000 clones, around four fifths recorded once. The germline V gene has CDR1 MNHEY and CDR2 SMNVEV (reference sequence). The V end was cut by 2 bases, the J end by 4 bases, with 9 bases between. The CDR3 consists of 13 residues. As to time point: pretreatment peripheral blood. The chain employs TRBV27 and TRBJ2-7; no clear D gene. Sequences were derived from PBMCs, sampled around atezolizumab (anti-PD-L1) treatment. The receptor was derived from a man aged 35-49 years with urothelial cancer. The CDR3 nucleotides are TGTGCCAGCAGTTTAACCCGACTTTACGAGCAGTACTTC. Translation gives CASSLTRLYEQYF.